The rows below give T cell receptor beta chains drawn from one sample of a study of cytomegalovirus exposure and HLA in healthy donors. Sequencing was performed with immunoSEQ multiplex PCR; in TCRdb, only in-frame clones are kept and a portion is missing. Of approximately 37,000 clones listed, roughly 80% were seen once; the top ten hold approximately 5.6%. The sample comprised PBMCs. The receptors come from a male donor in good health and CMV-seronegative. Each CDR3 is given with its conserved first and last residue.

CDR3aa	v_gene
CASSLFSYNSPLHF	TRBV5-6
CASSEANSPNQPQHF	TRBV6-1
CASSDSGDRAQPQHF	TRBV6-4
CASSSNGFGETPLHF	TRBV7-8
CASSLAGGTDTQYF	TRBV5-5
CASGGEDRGRTNQPQHF	TRBV2
CATSRVLAGASYNEQFF	TRBV15
CASSPRTDEKLFF	TRBV14
CASSQDVLNTGGSGYTF	TRBV4-3
CSLEWEGTDTQYF	TRBV29-1
CASSFQTGSRYEQYF	TRBV11-1
CASSLGLASNEQFF	TRBV5-1
CASSLGQTHNEQFF	TRBV5-1
CASSIYRTPHEQYF	TRBV28
CASSDETALSGNTIYF	TRBV6-1
CASSPVRNEKLFF	TRBV18
CAWSRGTYEQYF	TRBV30
CASSPARTANTIYF	TRBV18
CASRSRDFRSGNTIYF	TRBV13
CSASGATNEKLFF	TRBV29-1
CSVELGGRGEWSYEQYF	TRBV29-1
CASYAMGAGYTF	TRBV30
CASSLGRGLEIQYF	TRBV7-2
CASSLYGRVGYNEQFF	TRBV5-4
CASDVLGQLNYGYTF	TRBV2
CASSPPTGGNSPLHF	TRBV18
CASSLIFGQGLGDYGYTF	TRBV5-1
CAWSVQGGSYGYTF	TRBV30
CASRTPGLETQYF	TRBV6-5
CASSRGTDTYEQYF	TRBV7-6
CASSQDSSYNSPLHF	TRBV4-2
CASSYAGLETQYF	TRBV6-5
CASSPPGVKDTEAFF	TRBV28
CASSVGSGEQFF	TRBV9
CASSLGGGEQYF	TRBV13
CASSISTGSSEKLFF	TRBV19
CASSTGPYSNQPQHF	TRBV5-6
CATSRDLAGAYNEQFF	TRBV15
CASSSDRANSPLHF	TRBV7-2
CAWGWDSSSYEQYF	TRBV30
CASSLAASGGGWDEQFF	TRBV5-1
CASSPRGQSSPNYGYTF	TRBV18
CASSTDRVQPQHF	TRBV19
CASSLGGQGYYEQYF	TRBV5-1
CASSESSGGDSPLHF	TRBV6-4
CASTLMGTGRMNTEAFF	TRBV28
CASSEKTGTGEITNEKLFF	TRBV7-2
CATSRTTGGTEAFF	TRBV15